Shown below are 18 T cell receptor beta chains from a single sample sequenced in a study of identical twins. TCRdb analysed the 5' RACE reads with MiXCR anew, one entry per CDR3 protein. The sample lists about 890,000 distinct CDR3 sequences; 9% to 15% were seen once. The same data also contributed to another study, on yellow fever vaccine responses in identical twins.

Sequencing was done on a sample of PBMCs. The receptor set was obtained from a woman in her late teens or twenties in good health.

The J gene is TRBJ2-7, the V gene TRBV4-1; the match to TRBD2 covers 11 bases. The CDR3 consists of 16 residues. With V trimmed by 4 bases and J by 2 bases, 7 bases remained unmatched. Per the germline V gene, CDR1 is MGHRA and CDR2 is YSYEKL. The CDR3 sequence is CASSLAGLAETYEQYF. The CDR3 DNA follows: TGCGCCAGCAGCCTAGCGGGACTAGCGGAAACCTACGAGCAGTACTTC.

This clonotype was observed a few times. The chain combines TRBV7-8 with TRBJ2-7; 8 bases align to TRBD2. CDR1 and CDR2 from the germline V gene are SGHVS and FQNEAQ. The CDR3 has 13 residues. V was clipped by 7 bases and J by 0 bases; unmatched bases: 2. The CDR3 DNA sequence: TGTGCCAGCACTGCGGGAGGCTCCTACGAGCAGTACTTC. Translating gives CASTAGGSYEQYF. Full variable domain (rest looked up from reference TRBV7-8 and TRBJ2-7): GAGVSQSPRYKVAKRGQDVALRCDPISGHVSLFWYQQALGQGPEFLTYFQNEAQLDKSGLPSDRFFAERPEGSVSTLKIQRTQQEDSAVYLCASTAGGSYEQYFGPGTRLTVT.

The chain is built from TRBV6-1 and TRBJ1-3; D ambiguous. V dropped 6 bases and J dropped 3 bases, with 21 bases sitting between them. Germline-derived CDR1 and CDR2 are MNHNS and SASEGT. This CDR3 is 17 amino acids long. CDR3: CASSPNGGPTYGNTIYF. The CDR3 DNA follows: TGTGCCAGCAGCCCTAACGGCGGACCTACCTATGGAAACACCATATATTTT.

The chain links TRBV20-1 to TRBJ2-2, with D uncertain. CDR3 length: 15 amino acids. V lost 8 bases, J lost 2 bases, and 18 bases lay in between. Germline V gene lookup returns CDR1 DFQATT and CDR2 SNEGSKA (reference sequence). The CDR3 here is CSTAGPRSNTGELFF. The CDR3 bases are TGCAGTACTGCCGGGCCTAGGTCCAACACCGGGGAGCTGTTTTTT.

The chain recombines TRBV15 with TRBJ1-5; D is undetermined. The CDR3 length is 14 residues. The V end was cut by 1 base, the J end by 8 bases, with 12 bases between. Germline V gene sequence: CDR1 LNHNV, CDR2 YYDKDF (reference sequence). The CDR3 DNA follows: TGTGCCACCAGCAGAGTCCAGGCCCCCAAGCCCCAGCATTTT. This translates into CATSRVQAPKPQHF.

There are a few counts of this clonotype. The chain recombines TRBV12-3 or TRBV12-4 with TRBJ1-5, with D possibly matching TRBD1 (6 bases). The V end lost 8 bases, the J end lost 3 bases, and 17 bases lay between the germline ends. The CDR3 spans 15 residues. The CDR3 sequence is CASARTGLNNQPQHF. Written as DNA, the CDR3 is TGTGCCAGCGCCCGAACAGGGTTGAACAATCAGCCCCAGCATTTT.

This clonotype was detected only a few times. The chain's CDR3 is CASSLAQGTYNEQFF. In DNA, the CDR3 is TGCGCCAGCAGCTTGGCCCAGGGGACCTACAATGAGCAGTTCTTC. The rearrangement joins TRBV5-1 to TRBJ2-1; weak D call: TRBD1 (6 bases). Germline-derived CDR1 and CDR2 are SGHRS and YFSETQ. V gave up 0 bases and J gave up 2 bases, with 9 bases separating them. The CDR3 sequence is 15 residues long.

This clonotype was recorded a few times. This chain links TRBV10-1 with TRBJ2-3; the D is unclear. Trimming cost V 0 bases and J 0 bases, with 7 bases left between them. The CDR3 covers 15 residues. CDR1 is WNHNN and CDR2 is SYGVQD in the germline V gene (reference sequence). The CDR3: CASSESVTSTDTQYF. The DNA of the CDR3 is TGCGCCAGCAGTGAGTCCGTAACTAGCACAGATACGCAGTATTTT.

This clonotype appeared a few times. The chain combines TRBV10-3 with TRBJ2-7; tentative D call: TRBD1 (6 bases). V dropped 6 bases and J dropped 2 bases, with 14 bases sitting between them. The germline CDR1 and CDR2 sequences are ENHRY and SYGVKD. The CDR3 has 14 amino acids. DNA of the CDR3: TGTGCCATCAGCGATCAGGGGTCCCCCTACGAGCAGTACGTC. Protein: CAISDQGSPYEQYV.

The chain joins TRBV20-1 to TRBJ1-1, with D maybe TRBD1 (5 bases). In germline, CDR1 is DFQATT, CDR2 SNEGSKA (reference sequence). Trimming pared 2 bases from V and 2 bases from J, leaving 12 bases between. The CDR3 is 14 amino acids. CDR3 amino acids: CSARFGRANTEAFF. CDR3 DNA sequence: TGCAGTGCTAGATTTGGCAGGGCAAACACTGAAGCTTTCTTT.

The sample holds a few counts of this clonotype. The V call is TRBV20-1, the J call TRBJ1-1; D may be TRBD1 (6 bases). There are 12 residues in the CDR3. Trimming took off 6 bases at V and 5 bases at J, with 13 bases between the two ends. Germline V gives CDR1 DFQATT, CDR2 SNEGSKA (reference sequence). DNA for the CDR3: TGCAGTGCGCACAGGGATGGGACTGAAGCTTTCTTT. This encodes CSAHRDGTEAFF.

The chain carries TRBV24-1 and TRBJ2-5, with D possibly matching TRBD1 (6 bases). Germline V gene lookup returns CDR1 KGHDR and CDR2 SFDVKD. Trimming left V 6 bases short and J 0 bases short, with 7 bases between. CDR3 length: 13 residues. The CDR3 is CATSRTDQETQYF. The CDR3 bases are TGTGCCACCAGTAGGACAGACCAAGAGACCCAGTACTTC.

The rearrangement joins TRBV2 to TRBJ1-6; maybe TRBD1 (6 bases). Germline CDR1 is SNHLY and CDR2 is FYNNEI. The CDR3 loop spans 14 amino acids. The V gene lost 7 bases and the J gene lost 8 bases, with 15 bases spanning the gap. CDR3 DNA sequence: TGTGCCAGCACAAGCTGGGAGGGGGATTCACCCCTCCACTTT. Amino acids: CASTSWEGDSPLHF.

This clonotype has more than one count but fewer than ten. This chain links TRBV20-1 with TRBJ2-5; 9 bases match TRBD2. This CDR3 comprises 13 residues. Trimming took 1 base from V and 9 from J; bases not matched to a gene: 6. The germline V gene has CDR1 DFQATT and CDR2 SNEGSKA (reference sequence). This chain's CDR3 is CSARGGLADSQYF. For the CDR3, the DNA is TGCAGTGCTAGAGGGGGACTAGCAGACTCCCAGTACTTC.

In this sample, this clonotype turned up a few times. The chain couples TRBV7-9 to TRBJ2-1; the D is unclear. Trimming took 4 bases from V and 14 from J, leaving 15 bases between them. This CDR3 is built from 12 residues. Germline loops: CDR1 SEHNR, CDR2 FQNEAQ (reference sequence). The CDR3 nucleotides are TGTGCCAGCAGCTCCCCCCCAGGAACGGAGTTCTTC. It specifies CASSSPPGTEFF.

The chain carries TRBV15 and TRBJ1-1; weak D call: TRBD1 (6 bases). The CDR3 runs 15 residues. Trimming left V 2 bases short and J 0 bases short, with 10 bases between. Looked up from germline, CDR1 is LNHNV and CDR2 is YYDKDF (reference sequence). The CDR3 nucleotides read TGTGCCACCAGCAGATCGGGGGGCATGAACACTGAAGCTTTCTTT. Its translation is CATSRSGGMNTEAFF.

In its sample, this clonotype was seen a few times. The genes are TRBV11-2 and TRBJ2-3; a weak D match, TRBD1 (5 bases). The CDR3 is 16 residues long. V lost 6 bases to trimming and J lost 4 bases, with 20 bases between them. Germline V gene data show CDR1 as SGHAT and CDR2 as FQNNGV. The CDR3 region has the DNA TGTGCCAGCAGTTTAAAGGGGTTAACCCACTCAGATACGCAGTATTTT. Residues: CASSLKGLTHSDTQYF.

This clonotype appeared a few times. The J gene is TRBJ2-3, the V gene TRBV7-9; no definite D call. This CDR3 contains 16 residues. Germline V gene data show CDR1 as SEHNR and CDR2 as FQNEAQ (reference sequence). V lost 2 bases, J lost 0 bases, and 12 bases lay in between. CDR3 in DNA: TGTGCCAGCAGCTTAAGTGTGGGTACTAGCACAGATACGCAGTATTTT. Translation: CASSLSVGTSTDTQYF.